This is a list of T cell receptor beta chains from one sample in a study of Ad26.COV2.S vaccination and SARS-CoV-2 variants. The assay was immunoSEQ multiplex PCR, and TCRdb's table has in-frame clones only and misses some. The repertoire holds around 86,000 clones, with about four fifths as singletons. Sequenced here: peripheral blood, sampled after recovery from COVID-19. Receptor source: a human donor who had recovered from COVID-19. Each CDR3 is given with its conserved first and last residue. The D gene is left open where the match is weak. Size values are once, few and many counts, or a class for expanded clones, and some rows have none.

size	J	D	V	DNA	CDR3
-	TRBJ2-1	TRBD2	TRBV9	TGTGCCAGCAGCGCCCCTTCTAGCGGGATAAGGAATGAGCAGTTCTTC	CASSAPSSGIRNEQFF
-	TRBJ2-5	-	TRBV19	TGTGCCAGTAGTATAGATTCAGCACCGGAGACCCAGTACTTC	CASSIDSAPETQYF
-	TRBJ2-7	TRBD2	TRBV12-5	TGTGCTAGTGGTTTGGCTAGCGGGAGGGACTACGAGCAGTACTTC	CASGLASGRDYEQYF
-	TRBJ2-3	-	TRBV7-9	TGTGCCAGCAGCCTTCGACTGATGGGGACAGATACGCAGTATTTT	CASSLRLMGTDTQYF
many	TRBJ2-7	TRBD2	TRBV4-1	TGCGCCAGCAGCCTTGCGGGACTAGCGGGAGTTCGCGAGCAGTACTTC	CASSLAGLAGVREQYF
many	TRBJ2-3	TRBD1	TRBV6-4	TGTGCCAGCAGTGGACAGGGAGAGGGCACAGATACGCAGTATTTT	CASSGQGEGTDTQYF
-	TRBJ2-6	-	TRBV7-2	TGTGCCAGCAGCCCAGGAAACTCTGGGGCCAACGTCCTGACTTTC	CASSPGNSGANVLTF
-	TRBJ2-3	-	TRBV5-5	TGTGCCAGCAGCTTAGACAGGCGCACAGATACGCAGTATTTT	CASSLDRRTDTQYF
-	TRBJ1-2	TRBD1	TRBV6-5	TGTGCCAGCCGAGAAACAGGGGACTATGGCTACACCTTC	CASRETGDYGYTF
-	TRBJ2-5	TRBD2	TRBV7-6	TGTGCCAGCAGCTTAGTAGCGGGAGGGAGTGTATATGGGACCCAGTACTTC	CASSLVAGGSVYGTQYF
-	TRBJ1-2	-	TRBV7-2	TGTGCCAGCAGCTCCTCTACCTGGGGCGGTAACTATGGCTACACCTTC	CASSSSTWGGNYGYTF
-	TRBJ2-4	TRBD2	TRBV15	TGTGCCACCAGCAGGGACGGACTAGCCCTAAACATTCAGTACTTC	CATSRDGLALNIQYF
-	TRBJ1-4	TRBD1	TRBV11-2	TGTGCCAGCAGCCCAGGGGACAGCTTGAATGAAAAACTGTTTTTT	CASSPGDSLNEKLFF
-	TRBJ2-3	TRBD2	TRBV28	TGTGCCAGCATGCCTAGCGGGAGAGGCACAGATACGCAGTATTTT	CASMPSGRGTDTQYF
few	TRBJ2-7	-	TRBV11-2	TGTGCCAGCAGCCCACTAACCGGGATTCGGAGCTCCTACGAGCAGTACTTC	CASSPLTGIRSSYEQYF
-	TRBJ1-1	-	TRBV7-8	TGTGCCAGCAGCGTTACAGTGTTGGCTTTCTTT	CASSVTVLAFF
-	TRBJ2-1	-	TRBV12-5	TGTGCTAGTGCCCTAGGACAGAGCTCCTACAATGAGCAGTTCTTC	CASALGQSSYNEQFF
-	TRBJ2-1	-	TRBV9	TGTGCCAGCAGCCTGTCCTTTTATAATGAGCAGTTCTTC	CASSLSFYNEQFF
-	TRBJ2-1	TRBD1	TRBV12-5	TGTGCTAGTGGTTTGCCCCCCAGGACAGGGGGCGGGAATGAGCAGTTCTTC	CASGLPPRTGGGNEQFF
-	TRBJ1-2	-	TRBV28	TGTGCCAGCAGTTTAGAGGACCGGGGGGTCTATGGCTACACCTTC	CASSLEDRGVYGYTF
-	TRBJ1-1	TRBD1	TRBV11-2	TGTGCCAGCAGCCGGGGACAGATAAACACTGAAGCTTTCTTT	CASSRGQINTEAFF
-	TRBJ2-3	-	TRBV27	TGTGCCAGCAGACCGACAGGAAGCACAGATACGCAGTATTTT	CASRPTGSTDTQYF
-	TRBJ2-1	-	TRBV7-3	TGTGCCAGCAGCTTATCTGCCTACTCCTACAATGAGCAGTTCTTC	CASSLSAYSYNEQFF
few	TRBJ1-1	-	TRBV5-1	TGCGCCACTTCGTCCGGGGTTACGGACACTGAAGCTTTCTTT	CATSSGVTDTEAFF
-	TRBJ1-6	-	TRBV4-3	TGCGCCAGCAGCCACGGGACCGTCTCCTATAATTCACCCCTCCACTTT	CASSHGTVSYNSPLHF
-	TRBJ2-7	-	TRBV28	TGTGCCAGCAGTTTAGGGGGTGGTCCCATCTACGAGCAGTACTTC	CASSLGGGPIYEQYF
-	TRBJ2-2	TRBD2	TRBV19	TGTGCCAGTAGTATAATAGGACTAGCGGGAGGGCCGGTCGGGGAGCTGTTTTTT	CASSIIGLAGGPVGELFF
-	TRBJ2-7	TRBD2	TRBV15	TGTGCCACCAGCAGAGATGTGGAGCGGGAGGCCCCCTACGAGCAGTACTTC	CATSRDVEREAPYEQYF
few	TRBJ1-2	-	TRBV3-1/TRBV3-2	TGTGCCAGCAGCCAAGATTCAGGGCACCATGGCTACACCTTC	CASSQDSGHHGYTF
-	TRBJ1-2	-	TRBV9	TGTGCCAGCGGGACACCCACCACCTACTATGGCTACACCTTC	CASGTPTTYYGYTF
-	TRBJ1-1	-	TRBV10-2	TGCGCCAGCAGTGAAAGGGGGGCTTTTACTGAAGCTTTCTTT	CASSERGAFTEAFF
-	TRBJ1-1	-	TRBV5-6	TGTGCCAGCAGCTTTCGCGGCACTGAAGCTTTCTTT	CASSFRGTEAFF
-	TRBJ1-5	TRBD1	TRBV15	TGTGCCACCAGCAGCCTCGACAGGGGGGCTCAGCCCCAGCATTTT	CATSSLDRGAQPQHF
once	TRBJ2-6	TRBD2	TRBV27	TGTGCCAGCAGTTACCTTCGACTAGCGGGAGGACCTGGGGCCAACGTCCTGACTTTC	CASSYLRLAGGPGANVLTF
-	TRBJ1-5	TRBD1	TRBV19	TGTGCCAGTAGTATAGATCTGACAGGGTACAATCAGCCCCAGCATTTT	CASSIDLTGYNQPQHF
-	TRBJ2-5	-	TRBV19	TGTGCCAGTAGTATCGGGAATCAAGAGACCCAGTACTTC	CASSIGNQETQYF
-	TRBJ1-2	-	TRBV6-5	TGTGCCAGCAGTTTCGACTTCTATGGCTACACCTTC	CASSFDFYGYTF
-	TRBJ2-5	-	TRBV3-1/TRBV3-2	TGTGCCAGCAGGCCGTTGGCAGGCGACCAAGAGACCCAGTACTTC	CASRPLAGDQETQYF
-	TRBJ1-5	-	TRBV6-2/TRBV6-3	TGTGCCAGCAGTTATTGGTCAGGACAGCCCCAGCATTTT	CASSYWSGQPQHF
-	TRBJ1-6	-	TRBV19	TGTGCCAGTAATCCAGGAGACAATTCACCCCTCCACTTT	CASNPGDNSPLHF
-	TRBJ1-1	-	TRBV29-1	TGCAGCGTTGAGAGACAGATCGGGGACACTGAAGCTTTCTTT	CSVERQIGDTEAFF
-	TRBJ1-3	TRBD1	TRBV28	TGTGCCAGCAGAAGGGGGCCTGGAAACACCATATATTTT	CASRRGPGNTIYF
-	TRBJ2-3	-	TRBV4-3	TGCGCCAGCAGCCAAGATTTCCTTTTAAGGGCAGATACGCAGTATTTT	CASSQDFLLRADTQYF
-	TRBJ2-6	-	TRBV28	TGTGCCAGCAGTTTGAACAGATTCAGGCCTGGGGCCAACGTCCTGACTTTC	CASSLNRFRPGANVLTF
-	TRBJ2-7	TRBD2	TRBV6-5	TGTGCCAGCAGATCGACTAGCGGGGCCTCCTACGAGCAGTACTTC	CASRSTSGASYEQYF
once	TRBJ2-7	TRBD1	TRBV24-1	TGTGCCACCAGTGATGGACCCGGGACAGACTACGAGCAGTACTTC	CATSDGPGTDYEQYF
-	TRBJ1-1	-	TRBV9	TGTGCCAGCAGTCGCCAGTACAACACTGAAGCTTTCTTT	CASSRQYNTEAFF
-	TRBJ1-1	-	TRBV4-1	TGCGCCAGCAGCCAAGTTGGGACCGGGACCGTGAACACTGAAGCTTTCTTT	CASSQVGTGTVNTEAFF
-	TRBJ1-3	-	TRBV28	TGTGCCAGCAGTTTGAGTATCCCGGGGGGTGGAAACACCATATATTTT	CASSLSIPGGGNTIYF